The T cell receptor beta chain under discussion was sequenced for a study of T cell changes during pregnancy in multiple sclerosis. V trimming: 5 bases; J trimming: 2 bases; junction bases outside the gene matches: 6. Germline CDR1 and CDR2: LNHDA and SQIVND (reference sequence). This CDR3 has 15 amino acids. Sequenced by immunoSEQ multiplex PCR; TCRdb stores in-frame clones only, minus some. The sample contains around 130,000 clones, about 95% of which appear only once. The sequencing used peripheral blood, collected after pregnancy. The chain has TRBV19 and TRBJ1-5; the match to TRBD1 covers 7 bases. This TCR derives from a female donor with multiple sclerosis, enrolled in a pregnancy study. The CDR3 DNA is TGTGCCAGTAGTGCAGGACAGGACGGCAATCAGCCCCAGCATTTT. Protein: CASSAGQDGNQPQHF.